The rows below give T cell receptor beta chains drawn from one sample of a study of naive and memory T cell subsets. TCRdb re-called the UMI-ligation and nested PCR reads through MiXCR, storing one row per CDR3 protein. This sample yields tens of thousands of distinct CDR3 sequences, of which about 12% are seen a single time; 0.75% to 0.95% belongs to the top ten. The material sequenced was central memory CD4+ T cells from blood. These receptors were obtained from a human donor in good health. The CDR3 runs from the conserved cysteine through the conserved F or W. D genes are given only for firm matches. Part of the rows lack a size; the others show once, few, many or a class for expanded clones.

TRBD2	-	TRBJ2-3	TRBV12-3/TRBV12-4	TGTGCCAGCAGAACTCGGGCGGGAGGAGATACGCAGTATTTT	CASRTRAGGDTQYF
-	many	TRBJ2-1	TRBV12-3/TRBV12-4	TGTGCCAGCAGTTTCGGGATTATCGGCGGTGAGCAGTTCTTC	CASSFGIIGGEQFF
TRBD2	medium-sized	TRBJ2-1	TRBV12-3/TRBV12-4	TGTGCCAGCAGGGCCGGGACTAGCGGCAATGAGCAGTTCTTC	CASRAGTSGNEQFF
-	-	TRBJ1-5	TRBV30	TGTGCCTGGAGTGTATCTACTTCAAATCAGCCCCAGCATTTT	CAWSVSTSNQPQHF
-	few	TRBJ1-3	TRBV12-3/TRBV12-4	TGTGCCAGCAGGACAGACGGTGCTAGCTCTGGAAACACCATATATTTT	CASRTDGASSGNTIYF
-	few	TRBJ2-1	TRBV10-1	TGCGCCAGCAGTGAGTCGGGACCACACAATGAGCAGTTCTTC	CASSESGPHNEQFF
-	many	TRBJ1-5	TRBV5-1	TGCGCCAGCAGCTTAGTCGGGGGTAATCAGCCCCAGCATTTT	CASSLVGGNQPQHF
TRBD2	-	TRBJ2-6	TRBV20-1	TGCAGTGCTAGAGTCCGGACGGTGACTAGCGGGAGCTCGGGGGCCAACGTCCTGACTTTC	CSARVRTVTSGSSGANVLTF
-	-	TRBJ2-1	TRBV6-6	TGTGCCAGCAGTTACGCCAGCGGATCCTACAATGAGCAGTTCTTC	CASSYASGSYNEQFF
-	many	TRBJ1-4	TRBV6-5	TGTGCCAGCAGTTACACGCCCCCTTACCAAAGTAATGAAAAACTGTTTTTT	CASSYTPPYQSNEKLFF
TRBD2	many	TRBJ2-1	TRBV7-3	TGTGCCAGCAGCCGAAGCGGGAGCTTCAACAATGAGCAGTTCTTC	CASSRSGSFNNEQFF
TRBD1	-	TRBJ1-1	TRBV6-6	TGTGCCAGCAGGCCCGGCGACAGGGAGAACACTGAAGCTTTCTTT	CASRPGDRENTEAFF
-	-	TRBJ2-3	TRBV7-2	TGTGCCAGCAGCTTAGGGATGGGGGATACGCAGTATTTT	CASSLGMGDTQYF
-	-	TRBJ1-5	TRBV2	TGTGCCAGCAGTGAACCCAGGGGTCGCGACAATCAGCCCCAGCATTTT	CASSEPRGRDNQPQHF
-	many	TRBJ2-3	TRBV7-2	TGTGCCAGCAGCTTGGTAGCGGGCACAGATACGCAGTATTTT	CASSLVAGTDTQYF
-	-	TRBJ2-5	TRBV4-1	TGCGCCAGCAGCCAGTCTATGGGGAGAGGGGACACACAAGAGACCCAGTACTTC	CASSQSMGRGDTQETQYF
-	-	TRBJ1-2	TRBV27	TGTGCCAGCAGTCGGCGACCGTCTCAGATTACCACTAACTATGGCTACACCTTC	CASSRRPSQITTNYGYTF
TRBD1	many	TRBJ2-1	TRBV20-1	TGCAGTGCTAGGGGGACAGGGACCAGCTCCTACAATGAGCAGTTCTTC	CSARGTGTSSYNEQFF
-	-	TRBJ2-7	TRBV6-5	TGTGCCAGCAGCCCGGGGACCGAAAGCTCCTACGAGCAGTACTTC	CASSPGTESSYEQYF
TRBD1	many	TRBJ1-1	TRBV7-9	TGTGCCAGCAGCCCCAAGGACAGGCTGAGCACTGAAGCTTTCTTT	CASSPKDRLSTEAFF
TRBD2	-	TRBJ2-1	TRBV2	TGTGCCAGCAGTGTCAGGGGGACTAGCGCATGGAGCTCCTACAATGAGCAGTTCTTC	CASSVRGTSAWSSYNEQFF
-	many	TRBJ2-7	TRBV21-1	TGTGCCAGCAGCAAACTAGCGGGAGGCCCCTACGAGCAGTACTTC	CASSKLAGGPYEQYF
-	few	TRBJ2-2	TRBV18	TGTGCCAGCTCGGGGACGGTCACCGGGGAGCTGTTTTTT	CASSGTVTGELFF
TRBD2	-	TRBJ2-3	TRBV15	TGTGCCACCAGCAGAGTGGCGGGAGTGCAAGATACGCAGTATTTT	CATSRVAGVQDTQYF
-	-	TRBJ2-1	TRBV10-2	TGCGCCACCCTCCCCAGGCTAGCTGTCAATGAGCAGTTCTTC	CATLPRLAVNEQFF
TRBD2	-	TRBJ2-1	TRBV19	TGTGCCAGTCGGAAGGAAACCGGGACTAGCGGGAGGGATGAGCAGTTCTTC	CASRKETGTSGRDEQFF
-	-	TRBJ2-1	TRBV6-2/TRBV6-3	TGTGCCAGCAGTCAACTAGAATACAATGAGCAGTTCTTC	CASSQLEYNEQFF
-	-	TRBJ2-7	TRBV2	TGTGCCAGCGATGGGGGATTCGCAGAGCAGTACTTC	CASDGGFAEQYF
-	few	TRBJ1-5	TRBV5-3	TGTGCCAGAACATTGAGCAATCAGCCCCAGCATTTT	CARTLSNQPQHF
TRBD2	few	TRBJ2-7	TRBV10-3	TGTGCCATCAACGGACGGCGGGGGGATACCTCCGAGCAGTACTTC	CAINGRRGDTSEQYF
TRBD1	-	TRBJ1-2	TRBV29-1	TGCAGCGTTGTGGGGGACAGTGAGGATGGCTACACCTTC	CSVVGDSEDGYTF
TRBD2	many	TRBJ2-7	TRBV27	TGTGCCAGCAGATCAGCGGGAGGCCGAAGCTCCTACGAGCAGTACTTC	CASRSAGGRSSYEQYF
-	many	TRBJ2-6	TRBV10-3	TGTGCCATCAGTGAGTCGGGCGCTGGGGCCAACGTCCTGACTTTC	CAISESGAGANVLTF
TRBD2	many	TRBJ2-1	TRBV7-8	TGTGCCAGCAGCCGTAAGGAAGCTAGCGGGAGGGCTAGCTCCTACAATGAGCAGTTCTTC	CASSRKEASGRASSYNEQFF
TRBD2	-	TRBJ2-7	TRBV6-2/TRBV6-3	TGTGCCAGCAATCCGGGACTAGCGGCTCCCGAGCAGTACTTC	CASNPGLAAPEQYF
-	many	TRBJ2-5	TRBV14	TGTGCCAGCAGCCAAGATCCTAGGGGCCCTAAAGGGACCCAGTACTTC	CASSQDPRGPKGTQYF
-	-	TRBJ2-1	TRBV11-3	TGTGCCAGCAGCCGGGGCCGGGAGTATAATGAGCAGTTCTTC	CASSRGREYNEQFF
-	many	TRBJ2-6	TRBV4-3	TGCGCCAGCAGCCTCACCCTGATCTCTGGGGCCAACGTCCTGACTTTC	CASSLTLISGANVLTF
-	few	TRBJ2-1	TRBV10-3	TGTGCCATCAGTGGTAGGGAGAATGAGCAGTTCTTC	CAISGRENEQFF
-	few	TRBJ2-7	TRBV7-2	TGTGCCAGCAGCTTAGTATCCCAGGGGGGATCCTACGAGCAGTACTTC	CASSLVSQGGSYEQYF
-	-	TRBJ2-7	TRBV20-1	TGCAGTGCTTCGCAGGGGATCCACGAGCAGTACTTC	CSASQGIHEQYF
TRBD2	many	TRBJ2-3	TRBV7-2	TGTGCCAGCAGCTTAGCCCCTACTAGCGCTTCCACAGATACGCAGTATTTT	CASSLAPTSASTDTQYF
-	few	TRBJ1-3	TRBV5-5	TGTGCCAGCAGGGATTACAGGGAAAGGACTGGAAACACCATATATTTT	CASRDYRERTGNTIYF
-	-	TRBJ1-1	TRBV20-1	TGCAGTGCTAGAGGGCCCAGGGGAGTGAACACTGAAGCTTTCTTT	CSARGPRGVNTEAFF
TRBD1	few	TRBJ1-1	TRBV18	TGTGCCAGCTCGATACAGGGGGCTAGAGTGAACACTGAAGCTTTCTTT	CASSIQGARVNTEAFF
-	few	TRBJ1-1	TRBV3-1	TGTGCCAGCAGCCATCGACAGATACAGAACACTGAAGCTTTCTTT	CASSHRQIQNTEAFF
-	many	TRBJ2-5	TRBV29-1	TGCAGCGTTTGTTGGCAGCTACAAGAGACCCAGTACTTC	CSVCWQLQETQYF
-	-	TRBJ2-5	TRBV6-1	TGTGCCAGCAGTGAAGCGCTTAGCGGACGAGGAGAGACCCAGTACTTC	CASSEALSGRGETQYF
-	-	TRBJ1-1	TRBV29-1	TGCAGTGCATCGGTAGCAGGGCGGTTATCGGACACTGAAGCTTTCTTT	CSASVAGRLSDTEAFF
-	few	TRBJ1-2	TRBV29-1	TGCAGCGCACAGGGTTGGTTAGAAGGCTACACCTTC	CSAQGWLEGYTF
-	-	TRBJ2-2	TRBV19	TGTGCCAGTAGTCTCGACCTCCGGACTCGCACCGGGGAGCTGTTTTTT	CASSLDLRTRTGELFF
-	many	TRBJ1-4	TRBV24-1	TGTGCCACCAGCCTCGGAGACAGCCTTAAGGAAAAACTGTTTTTT	CATSLGDSLKEKLFF
-	-	TRBJ2-7	TRBV12-3/TRBV12-4	TGTGCCAGCAACCAACAGGGAGGCGAGCAGTACTTC	CASNQQGGEQYF
TRBD2	many	TRBJ2-3	TRBV7-9	TGTGCCAGCAGCCCGGGACTAGTTAGCACAGATACGCAGTATTTT	CASSPGLVSTDTQYF